The 19 T cell receptor beta chains given below trace back to one sample, sequenced in a study of T cell responses to AZD1222 COVID-19 vaccine. The data were produced by immunoSEQ multiplex PCR, yet TCRdb's version contains in-frame clones alone and is incomplete. This sample has fewer than 150,000 clones, with roughly 88% found just once. This specimen consisted of peripheral blood, obtained on day 0 of AZD1222 vaccination. The receptors come from an adult in good health.

V gene TRBV5-4 combines with J gene TRBJ2-1; D uncertain. The germline CDR1 and CDR2 sequences are SGHNT and YYREEE (reference sequence). V gave up 6 bases and J gave up 2 bases, with 15 bases separating them. The length of the CDR3 is 15 residues. The CDR3 spells CASTEWASPYNEQFF. The CDR3 DNA reads TGTGCCAGCACCGAATGGGCTAGTCCCTACAATGAGCAGTTCTTC.

The chain combines TRBV6-5 with TRBJ1-5, with a possible D match to TRBD1 (5 bases). The germline CDR1 and CDR2 sequences are MNHEY and SVGAGI. This CDR3 region has 15 residues. The V and J ends lost 9 bases and 2 bases respectively, with 17 bases between them. The CDR3 loop is CASRVGRVGNQPQHF. CDR3 nucleotide sequence: TGTGCCAGTAGGGTTGGCAGGGTTGGCAATCAGCCCCAGCATTTT.

V usage is TRBV7-9 and J usage is TRBJ1-2; D call uncertain. The V and J ends lost 1 base and 5 bases respectively, with 11 bases between them. The CDR3 length is 14 residues. Germline V CDR1 and CDR2: SEHNR, FQNEAQ (reference sequence). CDR3 protein: CASSLEKGLYGYTF. In nucleotides, the CDR3 is TGTGCCAGCAGCTTAGAAAAGGGCCTTTATGGCTACACCTTC. Full variable domain (outside the CDR3, taken from reference TRBV7-9 and TRBJ1-2): DTGVSQNPRHKITKRGQNVTFRCDPISEHNRLYWYRQTLGQGPEFLTYFQNEAQLEKSRLLSDRFSAERPKGSFSTLEIQRTEQGDSAMYLCASSLEKGLYGYTFGSGTRLTVV.

This clone was recorded once. V is TRBV3-1 (or the pseudogene TRBV3-2) and J is TRBJ2-3; TRBD2 aligns across 10 bases. This CDR3 has 16 residues. Germline V gene data show CDR1 as LGHDT and CDR2 as YNNKEL (reference sequence). The ends lost 5 bases at V and 0 bases at J; junction bases unmatched: 5. This CDR3 is CASSSQLAGSTDTQYF. CDR3 in DNA: TGTGCCAGCAGCTCCCAACTAGCGGGGAGCACAGATACGCAGTATTTT.

The chain couples TRBV4-1 to TRBJ1-1, with TRBD1 matching over 9 bases. The CDR3 extends over 15 amino acids. In germline, CDR1 is MGHRA, CDR2 YSYEKL. V gave up 2 bases and J gave up 4 bases; unmatched junction bases: 5. The CDR3 sequence is CASSQPTGGGTEAFF. CDR3 DNA: TGCGCCAGCAGCCAACCGACAGGGGGAGGCACTGAAGCTTTCTTT.

This sequence joins TRBV4-1 and TRBJ2-3; 12 bases are shared with TRBD2. The junction had 6 bases not matched to a gene; V was cut back by 6 bases and J by 5 bases. The CDR3 is made up of 15 amino acids. Germline V gene sequence: CDR1 MGHRA, CDR2 YSYEKL. The DNA of the CDR3 is TGCGCCAGCAGTCGACTAGCGGGAGTTGGAGATACGCAGTATTTT. This codes for CASSRLAGVGDTQYF.

The chain is built from TRBV28 and TRBJ1-5; D gene ambiguous. Germline assignment: CDR1 MDHEN and CDR2 SYDVKM. This CDR3 contains 12 residues. V shed 6 bases and J shed 5 bases, with 8 bases lying between them. The DNA of the CDR3 is TGTGCCAGCAGGCCCGGGGATCAGCCCCAGCATTTT. Encoded protein: CASRPGDQPQHF.

This clone was seen just once. The J gene is TRBJ2-1, the V gene TRBV19; D gene uncertain. This CDR3 has 15 residues. V was trimmed by 4 bases and J by 7 bases, leaving 17 bases between them. Germline V CDR1 and CDR2: LNHDA, SQIVND (reference sequence). Written as DNA, the CDR3 is TGTGCCAGTAGTACCGTCCTTGCACACAATAATGAGCAGTTCTTC. As protein: CASSTVLAHNNEQFF.

J is TRBJ1-5 and V is TRBV18; D is unresolved. V shed 4 bases and J shed 3 bases, with 7 bases lying between them. This CDR3 spans 13 amino acids. Germline V gene data show CDR1 as KGHSH and CDR2 as LQKENI. The CDR3 DNA reads TGTGCCAGCTCACAGGCCTCCAATCAGCCCCAGCATTTT. It translates to CASSQASNQPQHF.

This sequence joins TRBV19 and TRBJ1-5; 7 nucleotides align to TRBD1. CDR3 length: 17 residues. CDR1 and CDR2 (germline): LNHDA, SQIVND (reference sequence). Trimming removed 5 bases from V and 0 bases from J; junction bases left unmatched: 10. The CDR3 sequence: CASSAKAGTVSNQPQHF. Here the CDR3 DNA reads TGTGCCAGTAGTGCCAAGGCCGGGACAGTTAGCAATCAGCCCCAGCATTTT.

V usage is TRBV5-1 and J usage is TRBJ1-2; a possible D gene is TRBD1 (6 bases). The CDR3 contains 15 residues. Per germline, CDR1 SGHRS and CDR2 YFSETQ. The V end was cut by 5 bases, the J end by 1 base, with 15 bases between. The CDR3 DNA is TGCGCCAGCAGGGGGGGCACCAGCGTTAACTATGGCTACACCTTC. Its translation is CASRGGTSVNYGYTF. The whole variable domain, remainder taken from reference TRBV5-1 and TRBJ1-2, is KAGVTQTPRYLIKTRGQQVTLSCSPISGHRSVSWYQQTPGQGLQFLFEYFSETQRNKGNFPGRFSGRQFSNSRSEMNVSTLELGDSALYLCASRGGTSVNYGYTFGSGTRLTVV.

The CDR3 loop reads CASSPYRGNQPQHF. The CDR3 nucleotides read TGTGCCAGCAGTCCTTACAGGGGCAATCAGCCCCAGCATTTT. The chain joins TRBV27 to TRBJ1-5, with D perhaps TRBD1 (6 bases). CDR1 MNHEY and CDR2 SMNVEV come from the germline V gene (reference sequence). This CDR3 is 14 amino acids long. V lost 5 bases and J lost 2, with 10 bases in between.

This chain joins TRBV6-1 and TRBJ2-5; TRBD1 agrees at 11 bases. Germline CDR1 and CDR2: MNHNS and SASEGT. Losses at the gene ends were 2 bases for V and 4 bases for J; bases not matched to a gene: 6. This CDR3 has 16 amino acids. Written as DNA, the CDR3 is TGTGCCAGCAGTGAAATCCCGGGACAGGGGGGAGAGACCCAGTACTTC. It yields the protein CASSEIPGQGGETQYF.

This clone was seen a handful of times. This rearrangement joins TRBV7-2 to TRBJ1-1; TRBD1 agrees at 8 bases. This CDR3 has 16 amino acids. J gave up 1 base and V 5 bases, and 9 bases lay outside the gene matches. Germline lookup yields CDR1 SGHTA and CDR2 FQGNSA. The DNA for the CDR3 is TGTGCCAGCAGCGGACGGACAGGGCTTGAGAACACTGAAGCTTTCTTT. Its translation is CASSGRTGLENTEAFF.

This rearrangement joins TRBV30 to TRBJ2-3, with a weak D call TRBD2 (5 bases). Per germline, CDR1 GTSNPN and CDR2 SVGIG (reference sequence). The CDR3 runs 14 residues. The V end lost 4 bases, the J end lost 2 bases, and 13 bases lay between the germline ends. The CDR3 DNA sequence: TGTGCCTGGACTAAAACTAGTCTCACAGATACGCAGTATTTT. Its translation: CAWTKTSLTDTQYF.

This rearrangement joins TRBV5-1 to TRBJ1-3; maybe TRBD1 (5 bases). The CDR3 length is 15 residues. The V gene's germline CDR1 is SGHRS and CDR2 YFSETQ. Trimming stripped 2 bases from V and 2 bases from J, with 11 bases between. CDR3 in amino acids: CASSFLGGPGNTIYF. CDR3 nucleotide sequence: TGCGCCAGCAGCTTTTTGGGGGGACCTGGAAACACCATATATTTT. The variable domain in full, completed from reference TRBV5-1 and TRBJ1-3, reads KAGVTQTPRYLIKTRGQQVTLSCSPISGHRSVSWYQQTPGQGLQFLFEYFSETQRNKGNFPGRFSGRQFSNSRSEMNVSTLELGDSALYLCASSFLGGPGNTIYFGEGSWLTVV.

The gene calls are TRBV5-5 and TRBJ1-4, with 10 bases aligning to TRBD1. Looked up from germline, CDR1 is SGHKS and CDR2 is YYEKEE (reference sequence). After removal of 0 bases from V and 8 bases from J, the junction contained 7 bases not matched to a gene. The CDR3 loop spans 16 amino acids. CDR3 nucleotides: TGTGCCAGCAGCTTGGCCGTGACAGGGGGCACCGAAAAACTGTTTTTT. Protein product: CASSLAVTGGTEKLFF.

The rearrangement uses TRBV7-9 and TRBJ2-1; tentative D call: TRBD1 (6 bases). This CDR3 region has 11 residues. V was cut by 1 base and J by 15 bases, with 10 bases left in between. Germline CDR1 reads SEHNR; CDR2 reads FQNEAQ (reference sequence). The CDR3 loop is CASSLGGTRFF. CDR3 DNA sequence: TGTGCCAGCAGCTTAGGTGGGACACGGTTCTTC.

The CDR3 here is CASAGAGQNQPQHF. DNA of the CDR3: TGTGCCAGCGCCGGGGCAGGGCAGAATCAGCCCCAGCATTTT. V usage is TRBV6-6 and J usage is TRBJ1-5; D is perhaps TRBD1 (5 bases). The length of the CDR3 is 14 residues. The germline V gene encodes CDR1 MNHNY and CDR2 SVGAGI (reference sequence). The V and J ends lost 8 bases and 4 bases respectively, with 15 bases between them.